Presented here are 17 T cell receptor beta chains from one specimen sequenced in a study of blood T cells in healthy people across ages. With a J-beta primer mix and a sample-barcoded 5' primer, a second PCR ran 7 to 11 cycles. TCRdb fed the 5' RACE reads into MiXCR, producing one record per CDR3 protein. The sample lists about 730,000 distinct CDR3 sequences; around 46% were seen once. The specimen sequenced was blood. All receptors come from a woman aged 55-69 years in good health.

The gene calls are TRBV28 and TRBJ2-3, with D possibly being TRBD2 (6 bases). Trimming removed 5 bases from V and 0 bases from J, with 15 bases in between. The CDR3 sequence is 16 residues long. CDR1 is MDHEN and CDR2 is SYDVKM in the germline V gene. The CDR3 DNA reads TGTGCCAGCAGTACCCCGAGTAGCGGAAGCACAGATACGCAGTATTTT. Translated, it gives CASSTPSSGSTDTQYF.

The sample holds many counts of this clonotype. This chain uses TRBV2 with TRBJ2-5, with 7 bases aligning to TRBD1. The germline CDR1 and CDR2 sequences are SNHLY and FYNNEI. This CDR3 spans 12 amino acids. V was clipped by 8 bases and J by 4 bases; unmatched bases: 4. CDR3 bases: TGTGCCAGCCGACAGGGCGGAGAGACCCAGTACTTC. Protein: CASRQGGETQYF.

V usage is TRBV3-1 and J usage is TRBJ2-1; either TRBD1 or TRBD2 may supply D (5 bases each). V was shortened by 0 bases and J by 2 bases, with 14 bases between the two germline ends. CDR3 length: 17 residues. Germline V CDR1 and CDR2: LGHDT, YNNKEL (reference sequence). This CDR3 is CASSQDMAGTAYNEQFF. The CDR3 DNA is TGTGCCAGCAGCCAAGATATGGCCGGGACGGCCTACAATGAGCAGTTCTTC.

The chain has TRBV7-9 and TRBJ2-7; the D gene is possibly TRBD1 (6 bases). Germline V gives CDR1 SEHNR, CDR2 FQNEAQ (reference sequence). The length of the CDR3 is 15 residues. The V and J ends lost 4 bases and 2 bases respectively, with 15 bases between them. CDR3 bases: TGTGCCAGCAGCTCAACTACAGGGAAACCCTACGAGCAGTACTTC. It yields the protein CASSSTTGKPYEQYF. The full variable domain, rest sourced from reference TRBV7-9 and TRBJ2-7, is DTGVSQNPRHKITKRGQNVTFRCDPISEHNRLYWYRQTLGQGPEFLTYFQNEAQLEKSRLLSDRFSAERPKGSFSTLEIQRTEQGDSAMYLCASSSTTGKPYEQYFGPGTRLTVT.

The chain recombines TRBV20-1 with TRBJ2-1; maybe TRBD2 (6 bases). The V end was cut by 0 bases, the J end by 4 bases, with 13 bases between. This CDR3 spans 15 amino acids. CDR1 is DFQATT, CDR2 SNEGSKA, per germline (reference sequence). The CDR3 DNA is TGCAGTGCTAGAGATTCTAGCCGGGGGTACAATGAGCAGTTCTTC. Its translation is CSARDSSRGYNEQFF.

The chain joins TRBV12-3 or TRBV12-4 to TRBJ1-4; D is ambiguous. The CDR3 is made up of 12 amino acids. V gave up 2 bases and J gave up 7 bases, with 5 bases separating them. The CDR3 region has the DNA TGTGCCAGCAGTTTAAAAGGTGAAAAACTGTTTTTT. It codes for CASSLKGEKLFF.

This clonotype was counted a few times. The rearrangement uses TRBV25-1 and TRBJ1-4; D not certain. The V gene lost 4 bases and the J gene lost 10 bases, with 13 bases spanning the gap. From germline, CDR1 is MGHDK and CDR2 SYGVNS. The CDR3 length is 13 residues. CDR3 DNA: TGTGCCAGCAGTGCCGACACCCCCGCAAAACTGTTTTTT. It translates to CASSADTPAKLFF.

The gene calls are TRBV10-3 and TRBJ2-7; 9 positions match TRBD2. Germline CDR1 and CDR2: ENHRY and SYGVKD. Unmatched junction bases numbered 14, after V lost 4 bases and J lost 7 bases. The CDR3 sequence is 16 residues long. The chain's CDR3 is CAISGNSGSQSREQYF. The DNA for the CDR3 is TGTGCCATCAGTGGAAATAGCGGGAGTCAGTCGCGGGAGCAGTACTTC.

This clonotype was counted between two and nine times. This chain joins TRBV27 and TRBJ2-7; TRBD1 agrees at 9 bases. With 3 bases clipped from V and 1 base from J, the junction kept 7 bases outside the gene matches. Germline V gene lookup returns CDR1 MNHEY and CDR2 SMNVEV (reference sequence). The CDR3 sequence is 16 residues long. The CDR3 DNA is TGTGCCAGCAGTTTTTCCGGGACAGGGAAATCCTACGAGCAGTACTTC. Translated, it gives CASSFSGTGKSYEQYF.

This clonotype has more than one count but fewer than ten. This chain joins TRBV7-9 and TRBJ1-5, with D tentatively TRBD1 (6 bases). Trimming left V 4 bases short and J 12 bases short, with 10 bases between. Germline CDR1 is SEHNR and CDR2 is FQNEAQ (reference sequence). This CDR3 spans 11 amino acids. The CDR3, as DNA: TGTGCCAGCAGCTCCCAGGGGATCCAGCATTTT. Translating it yields CASSSQGIQHF.

V gene TRBV7-2 combines with J gene TRBJ1-4; perhaps TRBD1 as D (5 bases). The CDR3 has 14 residues. The germline V and J ends were trimmed by 2 bases and 8 bases, with 12 bases remaining between them. Germline V lookup: CDR1 SGHTA, CDR2 FQGNSA. The CDR3 DNA sequence: TGTGCCAGCAGCTTATTATCCCGGGACGAAAAACTGTTTTTT. Protein: CASSLLSRDEKLFF. The whole variable domain, remainder taken from reference TRBV7-2 and TRBJ1-4, is GAGVSQSPSNKVTEKGKDVELRCDPISGHTALYWYRQSLGQGLEFLIYFQGNSAPDKSGLPSDRFSAERTGGSVSTLTIQRTQQEDSAVYLCASSLLSRDEKLFFGSGTQLSVL.

The chain links TRBV11-2 to TRBJ1-1; a weak D match, TRBD1 (5 bases). Trimming left V 3 bases short and J 3 bases short, with 14 bases between. This CDR3 region has 15 residues. From germline, CDR1 is SGHAT and CDR2 FQNNGV. The CDR3 region is CASSFRAIEYTEAFF. In nucleotides, the CDR3 is TGTGCCAGCAGCTTCAGGGCCATTGAGTACACTGAAGCTTTCTTT. Supplemented by reference TRBV11-2 and TRBJ1-1, the full variable domain reads EAGVAQSPRYKIIEKRQSVAFWCNPISGHATLYWYQQILGQGPKLLIQFQNNGVVDDSQLPKDRFSAERLKGVDSTLKIQPAKLEDSAVYLCASSFRAIEYTEAFFGQGTRLTVV.

This chain links TRBV2 with TRBJ2-3; perhaps D is TRBD1 or TRBD2 (6 bases each). The CDR3 has 16 amino acids. The germline CDR1 and CDR2 sequences are SNHLY and FYNNEI. V lost 6 bases to trimming and J lost 3 bases, with 19 bases between them. In DNA, the CDR3 is TGTGCCAGCAGCCCCCGAGGGGGGCCGGAGACAGATACGCAGTATTTT. Its protein product is CASSPRGGPETDTQYF.

The chain employs TRBV29-1 and TRBJ2-7; D unresolved. This CDR3 region has 13 residues. Germline lookup yields CDR1 SQVTM and CDR2 ANQGSEA. The ends were cut back, 1 base at V and 7 bases at J, with 14 bases in the middle. CDR3 DNA sequence: TGCAGCGTTGAAGGTAGCAAGTACAATGAGCAGTACTTC. Translation: CSVEGSKYNEQYF.

The gene calls are TRBV6-2 or TRBV6-3 and TRBJ2-7; 9 nucleotides line up with TRBD1. CDR1 and CDR2 (germline): MNHEY, SVGEGT. CDR3 size: 13 residues. J was trimmed by 12 bases and V by 4 bases; bases with no gene match: 10. The CDR3 protein is CASSCNRDREGYF. The CDR3, as DNA: TGTGCCAGCAGTTGCAACCGGGACAGGGAGGGGTACTTC.

As for this clonotype: A junction boundary mismatches the germline segment, possibly from a read error. The rearrangement joins TRBV6-1 to TRBJ2-7; 10 nucleotides agree with TRBD2. This CDR3 has 18 amino acids. The germline V gene encodes CDR1 MNHNS and CDR2 SASEGT. This CDR3 reads CAISERPSGGFSSYEQYF. The CDR3 region has the DNA TGTGCCATCAGTGAACGGCCTAGCGGGGGCTTCAGCTCCTACGAGCAGTACTTC.

This clonotype showed up just a few times. V usage is TRBV4-3 and J usage is TRBJ2-1; no reliable D call. In germline, CDR1 is LGHNA, CDR2 YSLEER. The germline V and J ends were trimmed by 0 bases and 5 bases, with 14 bases remaining between them. This CDR3 spans 16 amino acids. CDR3 in amino acids: CASSQEGAIVHNEQFF. As DNA, the CDR3 is TGCGCCAGCAGCCAAGAAGGAGCGATCGTCCACAATGAGCAGTTCTTC.